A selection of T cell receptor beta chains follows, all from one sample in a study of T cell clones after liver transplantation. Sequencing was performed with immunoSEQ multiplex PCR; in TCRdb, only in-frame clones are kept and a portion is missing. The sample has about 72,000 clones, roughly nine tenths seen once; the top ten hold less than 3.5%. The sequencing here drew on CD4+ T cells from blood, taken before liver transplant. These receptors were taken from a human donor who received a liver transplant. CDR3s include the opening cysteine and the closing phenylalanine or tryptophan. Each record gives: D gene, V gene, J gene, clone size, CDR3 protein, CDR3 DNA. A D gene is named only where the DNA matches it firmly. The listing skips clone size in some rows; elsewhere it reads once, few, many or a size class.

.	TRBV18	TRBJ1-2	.	CASSPNLGDGYTF	TGTGCCAGCTCGCCGAACCTGGGTGATGGCTACACCTTC
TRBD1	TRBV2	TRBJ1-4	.	CASSWDSRNEKLFF	TGTGCCAGCAGTTGGGACAGTCGTAATGAAAAACTGTTTTTT
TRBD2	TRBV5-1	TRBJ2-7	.	CASTDLADEQYF	TGCGCCAGCACGGACCTAGCGGACGAGCAGTACTTC
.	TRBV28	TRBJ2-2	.	CASTQVTGELFF	TGTGCCAGCACCCAGGTCACCGGGGAGCTGTTTTTT
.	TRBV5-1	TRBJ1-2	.	CASSYTGPPSRGYTF	TGCGCCAGCAGCTACACCGGGCCACCTTCTCGTGGCTACACCTTC
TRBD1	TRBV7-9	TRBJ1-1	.	CASSSGTGSFFAPEAFF	TGTGCCAGCAGCTCCGGGACAGGCTCCTTTTTTGCTCCTGAAGCTTTCTTT
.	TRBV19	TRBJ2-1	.	CASSIGYAGNEQFF	TGTGCCAGTAGTATAGGGTACGCGGGCAATGAGCAGTTCTTC
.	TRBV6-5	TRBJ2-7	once	CASSYRAAYEQYF	TGTGCCAGCAGTTACCGGGCTGCCTACGAGCAGTACTTC
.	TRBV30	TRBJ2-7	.	CAWSVGGEQYF	TGTGCCTGGAGTGTCGGGGGCGAGCAGTACTTC
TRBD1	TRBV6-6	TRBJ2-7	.	CASSYPPGQGLEQYF	TGTGCCAGCAGTTACCCCCCTGGACAGGGCCTCGAGCAGTACTTC
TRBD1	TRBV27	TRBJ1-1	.	CASSLQGVNTEAFF	TGTGCCAGCAGTTTACAGGGGGTGAACACTGAAGCTTTCTTT
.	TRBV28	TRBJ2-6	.	CASSSPGQTGANVLTF	TGTGCCAGCAGTTCGCCTGGCCAAACTGGGGCCAACGTCCTGACTTTC
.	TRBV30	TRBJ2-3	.	CAWSVLGDTQYF	TGTGCCTGGAGTGTACTAGGAGATACGCAGTATTTT
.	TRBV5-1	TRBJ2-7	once	CASSSGRGHGQYF	TGCGCCAGCAGCTCCGGACGGGGGCACGGGCAGTACTTC
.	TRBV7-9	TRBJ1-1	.	CASSPQYMVTEAFF	TGTGCCAGCAGCCCCCAGTACATGGTTACTGAAGCTTTCTTT
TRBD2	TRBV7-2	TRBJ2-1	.	CASRKGPSGRIYEQFF	TGTGCCAGCAGAAAGGGCCCTAGCGGGAGGATATATGAGCAGTTCTTC
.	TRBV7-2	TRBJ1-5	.	CASSLAWQGNQPQHF	TGTGCCAGCAGCTTAGCTTGGCAGGGTAATCAGCCCCAGCATTTT
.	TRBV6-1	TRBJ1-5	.	CASSFVGDNQPQHF	TGTGCCAGCAGTTTCGTCGGGGACAATCAGCCCCAGCATTTT
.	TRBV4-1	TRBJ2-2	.	CASSQDRDSSNTGELFF	TGCGCCAGCAGCCAAGATCGAGACAGTTCGAACACCGGGGAGCTGTTTTTT
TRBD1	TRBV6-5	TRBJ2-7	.	CASSYSPGQGSYEQYF	TGTGCCAGCAGTTACTCTCCGGGACAGGGTTCCTACGAGCAGTACTTC
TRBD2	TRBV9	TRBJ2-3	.	CASSVIGGGIDTQYF	TGTGCCAGCAGCGTAATCGGCGGGGGAATAGATACGCAGTATTTT
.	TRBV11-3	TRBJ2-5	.	CASSLWDTEETQYF	TGTGCCAGCAGCTTATGGGACACAGAAGAGACCCAGTACTTC
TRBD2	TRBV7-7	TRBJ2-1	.	CASSPGQGLAGVNEQFF	TGTGCTAGCAGCCCCGGCCAAGGACTAGCGGGAGTCAATGAGCAGTTCTTC
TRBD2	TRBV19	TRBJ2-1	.	CASSPGTRNNEQFF	TGTGCCAGTAGTCCCGGGACTAGGAACAATGAGCAGTTCTTC
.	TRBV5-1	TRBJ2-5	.	CASSLGGLEGETQYF	TGCGCCAGCAGCTTGGGGGGCCTCGAGGGAGAGACCCAGTACTTC
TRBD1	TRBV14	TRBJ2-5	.	CASSRKSTGGVGYQETQYF	TGTGCCAGCAGCCGGAAATCGACAGGGGGCGTTGGGTACCAAGAGACCCAGTACTTC
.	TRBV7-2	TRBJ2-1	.	CASSLSGLNEQFF	TGTGCCAGCAGCTTAAGTGGGCTCAATGAGCAGTTCTTC
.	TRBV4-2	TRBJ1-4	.	CASSQTLNRANEKLFF	TGTGCCAGCAGCCAAACTTTAAATCGGGCTAATGAAAAACTGTTTTTT
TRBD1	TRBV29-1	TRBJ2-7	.	CSATLQGTEQYF	TGCAGCGCTACTCTACAGGGGACCGAGCAGTACTTC
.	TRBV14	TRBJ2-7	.	CASSELGRGSYEQYF	TGTGCCAGCAGCGAGTTAGGACGGGGGTCCTACGAGCAGTACTTC
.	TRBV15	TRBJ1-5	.	CATSRDRGNQPQHF	TGTGCCACCAGCAGAGATCGGGGGAATCAGCCCCAGCATTTT
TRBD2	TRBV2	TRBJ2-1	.	CASILIAGINEQFF	TGTGCCAGCATCCTAATAGCGGGAATCAATGAGCAGTTCTTC
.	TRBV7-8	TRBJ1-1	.	CASSPYGGVANTEAFF	TGTGCCAGCAGCCCCTATGGGGGAGTAGCGAACACTGAAGCTTTCTTT
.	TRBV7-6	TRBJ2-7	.	CASSPLAAYEQYF	TGTGCCAGCAGCCCCTTGGCTGCCTACGAGCAGTACTTC
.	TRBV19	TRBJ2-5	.	CASSISSSETQYF	TGTGCCAGTAGTATTAGCAGCTCGGAGACCCAGTACTTC
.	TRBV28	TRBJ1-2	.	CASTSGVWGYTF	TGTGCCAGCACTTCGGGGGTATGGGGCTACACCTTC
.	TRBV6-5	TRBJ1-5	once	CASSELGQPQHF	TGTGCCAGCAGTGAGCTGGGTCAGCCCCAGCATTTT
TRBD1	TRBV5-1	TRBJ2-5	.	CASSLVQGLGETQYF	TGCGCCAGCAGCTTGGTACAGGGGCTTGGGGAGACCCAGTACTTC
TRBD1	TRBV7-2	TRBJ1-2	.	CASSPRTGGPLGYGYTF	TGTGCCAGCAGCCCCCGGACAGGGGGCCCGCTGGGCTATGGCTACACCTTC
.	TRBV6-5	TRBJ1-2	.	CARGGDGGGYGYTF	TGTGCCAGGGGAGGGGACGGGGGCGGCTATGGCTACACCTTC
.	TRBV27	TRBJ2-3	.	CASSLSVSTDTQYF	TGTGCCAGCAGTTTATCAGTTAGCACAGATACGCAGTATTTT
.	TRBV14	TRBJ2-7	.	CASSQDRQLIYEQYF	TGTGCCAGCAGCCAAGATCGACAGTTAATCTACGAGCAGTACTTC
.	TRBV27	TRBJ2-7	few	CASSLNPGTEQYF	TGTGCCAGCAGTTTAAACCCCGGGACGGAGCAGTACTTC
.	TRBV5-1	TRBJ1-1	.	CASSLASGAEAFF	TGCGCCAGCAGCTTGGCCTCCGGTGCGGAAGCTTTCTTT
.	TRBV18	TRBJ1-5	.	CASSKGGSNQPQHF	TGTGCCAGCTCAAAGGGTGGTTCCAATCAGCCCCAGCATTTT
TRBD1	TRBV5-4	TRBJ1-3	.	CASSLFDRGGNTIYF	TGTGCCAGCAGCTTGTTTGACAGGGGTGGAAACACCATATATTTT
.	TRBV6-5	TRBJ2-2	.	CAAGGSNTGELFF	TGTGCCGCGGGCGGCTCTAACACCGGGGAGCTGTTTTTT
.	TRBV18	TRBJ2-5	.	CASSPKETQYF	TGTGCCAGCTCACCCAAGGAGACCCAGTACTTC
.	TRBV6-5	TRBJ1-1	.	CASTNSGGKSTEAFF	TGTGCCAGCACCAACTCGGGGGGCAAAAGCACTGAAGCTTTCTTT
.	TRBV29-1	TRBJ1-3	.	CSVVRGGNTIYF	TGCAGCGTTGTAAGGGGCGGAAACACCATATATTTT
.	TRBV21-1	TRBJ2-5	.	CASSKKTAQETQYF	TGTGCCAGCAGCAAAAAAACAGCACAAGAGACCCAGTACTTC
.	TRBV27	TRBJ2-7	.	CASSSAELGSYEQYF	TGTGCCAGCAGTTCCGCCGAGCTGGGGTCCTACGAGCAGTACTTC
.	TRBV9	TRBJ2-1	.	CASSARRDEQFF	TGTGCCAGCAGCGCTCGTCGGGATGAGCAGTTCTTC